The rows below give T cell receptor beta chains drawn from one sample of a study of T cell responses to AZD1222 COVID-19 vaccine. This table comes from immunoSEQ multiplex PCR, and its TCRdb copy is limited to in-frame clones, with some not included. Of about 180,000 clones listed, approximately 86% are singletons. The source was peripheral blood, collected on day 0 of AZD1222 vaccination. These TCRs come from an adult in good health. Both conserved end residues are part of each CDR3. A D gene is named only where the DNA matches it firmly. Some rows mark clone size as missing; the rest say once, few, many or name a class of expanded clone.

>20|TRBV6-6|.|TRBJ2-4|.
CASSANPPSSGGVVKNIQYF
TGTGCCAGCAGCGCCAACCCCCCTTCAAGTGGGGGTGTCGTCAAAAACATTCAGTACTTC
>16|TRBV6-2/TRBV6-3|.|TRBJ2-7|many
CASSTSPPAGKGQQYF
TGTGCCAGCAGTACCAGCCCTCCAGCCGGAAAGGGGCAGCAGTACTTC
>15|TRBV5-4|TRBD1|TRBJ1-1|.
CASSFGQAKNTEAFF
TGTGCCAGCAGCTTTGGACAGGCGAAGAACACTGAAGCTTTCTTT
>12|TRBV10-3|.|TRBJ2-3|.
CAISESRDTQYF
TGTGCCATCAGTGAGTCAAGGGATACGCAGTATTTT
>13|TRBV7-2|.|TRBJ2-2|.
CASSLGPAGELFF
TGTGCCAGCAGCTTAGGGCCGGCCGGGGAGCTGTTTTTT
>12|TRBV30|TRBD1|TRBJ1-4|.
CAWSPNMGQRMF
TGTGCCTGGAGTCCCAATATGGGACAGAGAATGTTT
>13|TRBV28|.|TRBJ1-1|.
CASSLAEYTEAFF
TGTGCCAGCAGTTTAGCGGAGTACACTGAAGCTTTCTTT
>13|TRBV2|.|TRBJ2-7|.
CASSPMEGDEQYF
TGTGCCAGCAGCCCCATGGAGGGGGACGAGCAGTACTTC
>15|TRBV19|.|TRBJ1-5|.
CASTVRGFADQPQHF
TGTGCCAGTACGGTCAGGGGATTTGCCGATCAGCCCCAGCATTTT
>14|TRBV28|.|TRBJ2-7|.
CASSGGGSRDEQYF
TGTGCCAGCAGTGGAGGGGGTAGTCGAGACGAGCAGTACTTC
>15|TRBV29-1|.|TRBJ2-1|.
CSVDYMAVSYNEQFF
TGCAGCGTCGATTATATGGCTGTTTCCTACAATGAGCAGTTCTTC
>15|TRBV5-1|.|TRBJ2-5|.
CASSLGEGSSKTQYF
TGCGCCAGCAGCTTGGGAGAGGGGAGCTCGAAGACCCAGTACTTC
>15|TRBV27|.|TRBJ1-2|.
CASSLSPGVGYGYTF
TGTGCCAGCAGTTTAAGTCCGGGGGTCGGCTATGGCTACACCTTC
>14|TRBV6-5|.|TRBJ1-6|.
CASRPRGPGSPLHF
TGTGCCAGCAGGCCCCGGGGCCCTGGGTCACCCCTCCACTTT
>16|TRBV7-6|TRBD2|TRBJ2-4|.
CASSVTSGALKNIQYF
TGTGCCAGCAGCGTGACTAGCGGGGCGCTGAAAAACATTCAGTACTTC
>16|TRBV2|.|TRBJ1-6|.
CASSEQGGTANSPLHF
TGTGCCAGCAGTGAACAGGGCGGGACGGCAAATTCACCCCTCCACTTT
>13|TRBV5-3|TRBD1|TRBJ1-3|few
CARSRDSSGTIYF
TGTGCCAGAAGCAGGGACAGTAGCGGCACCATATATTTT
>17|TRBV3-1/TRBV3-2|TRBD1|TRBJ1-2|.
CASRRTGQVGGNIGYTF
TGTGCCAGCAGGCGAACCGGACAGGTTGGGGGAAATATAGGCTACACCTTC
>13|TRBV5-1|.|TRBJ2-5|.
CASRGAVQETQYF
TGCGCCAGCAGGGGGGCGGTCCAAGAGACCCAGTACTTC
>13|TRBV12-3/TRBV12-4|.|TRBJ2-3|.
CASSSIGADTQYF
TGTGCCAGCAGTTCCATCGGTGCAGATACGCAGTATTTT
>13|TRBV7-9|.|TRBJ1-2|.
CASSLPGRARYTF
TGTGCCAGCAGCTTACCCGGGCGAGCCCGCTACACCTTC
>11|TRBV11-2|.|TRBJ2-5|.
CASRLGETQYF
TGTGCCAGCAGACTAGGGGAGACCCAGTACTTC
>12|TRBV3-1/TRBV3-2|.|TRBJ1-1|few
CASSQGLTEAFF
TGTGCCAGCAGCCAAGGGCTAACTGAAGCTTTCTTT
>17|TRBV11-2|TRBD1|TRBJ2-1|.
CASSPVWTGLSYNEQFF
TGTGCCAGCAGCCCTGTTTGGACAGGCCTATCCTACAATGAGCAGTTCTTC
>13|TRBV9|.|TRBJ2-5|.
CASSVGGQETQYF
TGTGCCAGCAGCGTAGGAGGCCAAGAGACCCAGTACTTC
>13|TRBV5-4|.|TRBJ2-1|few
CASSLGVGDEQFF
TGTGCCAGCAGCTTGGGGGTAGGGGATGAGCAGTTCTTC
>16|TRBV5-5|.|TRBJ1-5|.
CASSLDYGASNQPQHF
TGTGCCAGCAGCTTGGACTATGGGGCGAGCAATCAGCCCCAGCATTTT
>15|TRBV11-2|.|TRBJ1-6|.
CASSWGGATNSPLHF
TGTGCCAGCAGCTGGGGGGGGGCGACCAATTCACCCCTCCACTTT
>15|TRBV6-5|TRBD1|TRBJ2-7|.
CASSRSGTGVYEQYF
TGTGCCAGCAGTCGCTCTGGGACAGGGGTCTACGAGCAGTACTTC
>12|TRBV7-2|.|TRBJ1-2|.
CASSLYSGMDSF
TGTGCCAGCAGCTTATATAGCGGGATGGACAGCTTC
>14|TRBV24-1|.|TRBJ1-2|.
CATSDLSQGYGYTF
TGTGCCACCAGTGATTTGAGTCAGGGGTATGGCTACACCTTC
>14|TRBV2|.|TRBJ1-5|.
CASRPDSSNQPQHF
TGTGCCAGCAGGCCCGACAGTAGCAATCAGCCCCAGCATTTT
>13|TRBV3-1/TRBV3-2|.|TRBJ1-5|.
CASSQDRLQPQHF
TGTGCCAGCAGCCAAGATCGACTGCAGCCCCAGCATTTT
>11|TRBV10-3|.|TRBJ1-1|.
CAIGEGTEAFF
TGTGCCATCGGGGAAGGCACTGAAGCTTTCTTT
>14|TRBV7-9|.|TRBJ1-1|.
CASSTPGQNTEAFF
TGTGCCAGCAGCACTCCGGGACAGAACACTGAAGCTTTCTTT
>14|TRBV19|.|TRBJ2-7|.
CASSITGSTYEQYF
TGTGCCAGTAGTATAACCGGGAGCACCTACGAGCAGTACTTC
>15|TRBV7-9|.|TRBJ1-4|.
CASSSGQRLNEKLFF
TGTGCCAGCAGCTCAGGACAGCGCCTTAATGAAAAACTGTTTTTT
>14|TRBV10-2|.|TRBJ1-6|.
CASRQGGEGSPLHF
TGCGCCAGCAGGCAAGGAGGGGAGGGCTCACCCCTCCACTTT
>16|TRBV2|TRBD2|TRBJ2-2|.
CASSGLAGGSSGELFF
TGTGCCAGCAGTGGACTAGCGGGGGGTAGTTCCGGGGAGCTGTTTTTT
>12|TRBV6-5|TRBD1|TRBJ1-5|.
CASNRGDQPQHF
TGTGCCAGCAACAGGGGGGATCAGCCCCAGCATTTT
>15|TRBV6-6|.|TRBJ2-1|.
CASNAGVRVSSEQFF
TGTGCCAGCAACGCCGGCGTCAGGGTATCCTCAGAGCAGTTCTTC
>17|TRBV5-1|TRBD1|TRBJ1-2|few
CASSLDGTGGSSYGYTF
TGCGCCAGCAGCTTGGATGGGACAGGGGGTTCCAGCTATGGCTACACCTTC
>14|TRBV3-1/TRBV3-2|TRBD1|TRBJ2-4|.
CASSHGQVVGIQYF
TGTGCCAGCAGCCACGGACAGGTCGTAGGCATTCAGTACTTC
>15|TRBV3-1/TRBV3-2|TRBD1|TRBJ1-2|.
CASSQETGGRYGYTF
TGTGCCAGCAGCCAAGAGACAGGGGGTCGCTATGGCTACACCTTC
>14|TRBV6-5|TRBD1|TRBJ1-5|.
CASKGDSKNQPQHF
TGTGCCAGCAAAGGGGACAGCAAAAATCAGCCCCAGCATTTT
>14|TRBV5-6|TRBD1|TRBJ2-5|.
CASSLGQGFVTQYF
TGTGCCAGCAGCTTGGGACAGGGTTTTGTGACCCAGTACTTC
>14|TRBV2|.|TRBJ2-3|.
CASRKEGGTDTQYF
TGTGCCAGCAGAAAGGAGGGAGGCACAGATACGCAGTATTTT
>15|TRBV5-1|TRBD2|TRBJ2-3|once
CASSLGGGGKDTQYF
TGCGCCAGCAGCCTGGGCGGGGGGGGAAAAGATACGCAGTATTTT
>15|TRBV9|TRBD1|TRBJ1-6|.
CASSASGTGSSPLHF
TGTGCCAGCAGCGCCTCCGGGACAGGGAGTTCACCCCTCCACTTT
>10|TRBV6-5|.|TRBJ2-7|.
CASLSDEQYF
TGTGCCAGTTTGAGTGACGAGCAGTACTTC
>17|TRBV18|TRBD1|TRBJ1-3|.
CASSPGTGRIAGNTIYF
TGTGCCAGCTCACCCGGGACAGGGAGAATTGCTGGAAACACCATATATTTT
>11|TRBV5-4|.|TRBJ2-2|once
CASSLNGELFF
TGTGCCAGCAGCTTAAACGGGGAGCTGTTTTTT
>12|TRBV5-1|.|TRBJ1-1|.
CASSPYGTEAFF
TGCGCCAGCAGCCCCTATGGCACTGAAGCTTTCTTT
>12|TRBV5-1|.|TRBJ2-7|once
CASSVGLYEQYF
TGCGCCAGCAGCGTCGGACTTTACGAGCAGTACTTC